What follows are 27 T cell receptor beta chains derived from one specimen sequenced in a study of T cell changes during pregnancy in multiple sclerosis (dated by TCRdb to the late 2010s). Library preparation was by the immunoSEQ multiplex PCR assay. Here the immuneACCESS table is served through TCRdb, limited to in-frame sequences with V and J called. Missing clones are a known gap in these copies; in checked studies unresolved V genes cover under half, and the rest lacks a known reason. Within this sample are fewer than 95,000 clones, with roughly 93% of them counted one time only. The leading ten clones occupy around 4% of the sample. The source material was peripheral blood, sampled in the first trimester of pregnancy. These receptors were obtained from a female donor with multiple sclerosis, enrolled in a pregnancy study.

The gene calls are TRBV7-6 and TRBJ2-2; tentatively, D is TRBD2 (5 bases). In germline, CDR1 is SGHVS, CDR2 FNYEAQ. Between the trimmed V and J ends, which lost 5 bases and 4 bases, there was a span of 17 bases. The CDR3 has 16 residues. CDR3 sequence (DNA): TGTGCCAGCAGCCTCCGTAGTGGAGGAGCCACCGGGGAGCTGTTTTTT. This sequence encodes CASSLRSGGATGELFF. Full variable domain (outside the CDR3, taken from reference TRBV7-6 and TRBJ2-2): GAGVSQSPRYKVTKRGQDVALRCDPISGHVSLYWYRQALGQGPEFLTYFNYEAQQDKSGLPNDRFSAERPEGSISTLTIQRTEQRDSAMYRCASSLRSGGATGELFFGEGSRLTVL.

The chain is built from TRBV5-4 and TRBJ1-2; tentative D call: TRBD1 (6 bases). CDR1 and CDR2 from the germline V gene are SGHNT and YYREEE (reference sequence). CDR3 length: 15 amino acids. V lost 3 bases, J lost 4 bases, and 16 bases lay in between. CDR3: CASSSRGGGGYGYTF. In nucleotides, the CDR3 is TGTGCCAGCAGCTCCAGGGGAGGGGGTGGCTATGGCTACACCTTC.

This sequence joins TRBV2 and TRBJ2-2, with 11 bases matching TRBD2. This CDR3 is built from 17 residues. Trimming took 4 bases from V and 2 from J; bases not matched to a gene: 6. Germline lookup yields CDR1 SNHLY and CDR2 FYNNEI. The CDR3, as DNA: TGTGCCAGCAGTGGCCGCGGACTAGCGGGCAACACCGGGGAGCTGTTTTTT. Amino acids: CASSGRGLAGNTGELFF. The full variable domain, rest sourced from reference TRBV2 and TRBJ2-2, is EPEVTQTPSHQVTQMGQEVILRCVPISNHLYFYWYRQILGQKVEFLVSFYNNEISEKSEIFDDQFSVERPDGSNFTLKIRSTKLEDSAMYFCASSGRGLAGNTGELFFGEGSRLTVL.

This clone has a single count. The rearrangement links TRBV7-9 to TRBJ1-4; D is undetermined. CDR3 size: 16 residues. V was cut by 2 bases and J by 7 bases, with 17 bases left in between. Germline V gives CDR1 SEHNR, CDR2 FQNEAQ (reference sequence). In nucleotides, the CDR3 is TGTGCCAGCAGCTTAACCAACACCCGGGAAGCTGAAAAACTGTTTTTT. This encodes CASSLTNTREAEKLFF.

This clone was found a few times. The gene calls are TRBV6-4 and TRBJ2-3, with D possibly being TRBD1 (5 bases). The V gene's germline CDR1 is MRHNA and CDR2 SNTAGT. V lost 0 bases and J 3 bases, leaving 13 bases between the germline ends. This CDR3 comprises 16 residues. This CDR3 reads CASSDSDKGATDTQYF. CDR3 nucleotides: TGTGCCAGCAGTGACTCGGACAAAGGGGCGACAGATACGCAGTATTTT.

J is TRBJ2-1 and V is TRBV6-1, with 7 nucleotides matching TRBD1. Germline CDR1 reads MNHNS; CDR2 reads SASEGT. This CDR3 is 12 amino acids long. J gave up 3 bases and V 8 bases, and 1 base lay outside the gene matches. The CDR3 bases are TGTGCCAGCGGGGACAGCTACAATGAGCAGTTCTTC. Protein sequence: CASGDSYNEQFF.

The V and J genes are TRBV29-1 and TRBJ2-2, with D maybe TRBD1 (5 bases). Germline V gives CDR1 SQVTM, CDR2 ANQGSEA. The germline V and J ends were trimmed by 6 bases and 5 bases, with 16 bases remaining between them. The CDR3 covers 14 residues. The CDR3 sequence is CSVLGQGWTGELFF. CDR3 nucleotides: TGCAGCGTCCTCGGGCAGGGTTGGACCGGGGAGCTGTTTTTT.

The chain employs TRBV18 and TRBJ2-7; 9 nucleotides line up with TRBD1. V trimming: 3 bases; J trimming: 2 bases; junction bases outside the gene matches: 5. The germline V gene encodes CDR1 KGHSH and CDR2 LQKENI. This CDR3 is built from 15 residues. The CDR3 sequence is CASSPRQGDTYEQYF. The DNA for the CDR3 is TGTGCCAGCTCACCCCGACAGGGGGATACCTACGAGCAGTACTTC.

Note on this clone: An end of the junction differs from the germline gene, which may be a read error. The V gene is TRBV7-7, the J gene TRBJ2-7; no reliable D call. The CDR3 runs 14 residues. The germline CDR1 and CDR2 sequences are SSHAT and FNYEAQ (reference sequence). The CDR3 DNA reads TGTGCTAGCAGCCCACATATCATCACCTACGAGCAGTACTTC. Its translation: CASSPHIITYEQYF.

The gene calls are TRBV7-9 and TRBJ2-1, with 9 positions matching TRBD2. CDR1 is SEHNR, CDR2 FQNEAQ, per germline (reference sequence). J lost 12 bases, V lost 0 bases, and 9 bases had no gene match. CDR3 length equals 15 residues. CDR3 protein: CASSLAALAGKVQFF. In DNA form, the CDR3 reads TGTGCCAGCAGCTTAGCTGCCCTAGCGGGGAAGGTGCAGTTCTTC.

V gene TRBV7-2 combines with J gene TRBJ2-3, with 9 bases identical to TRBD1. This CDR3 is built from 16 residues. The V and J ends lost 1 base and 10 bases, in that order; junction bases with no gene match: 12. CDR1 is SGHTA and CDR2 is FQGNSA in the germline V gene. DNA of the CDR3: TGTGCCAGCAGCTTAGTAGGGACAGGGAGGGCCCGGGCGCAGTATTTT. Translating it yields CASSLVGTGRARAQYF.

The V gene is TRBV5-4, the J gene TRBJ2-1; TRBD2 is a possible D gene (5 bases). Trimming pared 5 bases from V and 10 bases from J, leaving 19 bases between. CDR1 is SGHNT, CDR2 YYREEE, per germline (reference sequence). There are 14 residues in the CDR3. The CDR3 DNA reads TGTGCCAGCAGGTTCATCGGATGGTCGGGAGAGCAGTTCTTC. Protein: CASRFIGWSGEQFF. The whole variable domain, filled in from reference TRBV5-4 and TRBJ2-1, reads ETGVTQSPTHLIKTRGQQVTLRCSSQSGHNTVSWYQQALGQGPQFIFQYYREEENGRGNFPPRFSGLQFPNYSSELNVNALELDDSALYLCASRFIGWSGEQFFGPGTRLTVL.

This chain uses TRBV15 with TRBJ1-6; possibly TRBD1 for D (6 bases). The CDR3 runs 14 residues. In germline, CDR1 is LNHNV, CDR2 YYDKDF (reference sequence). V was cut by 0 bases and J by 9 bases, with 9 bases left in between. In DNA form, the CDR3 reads TGTGCCACCAGCAGAGATCAGGGGACTTCACCCCTCCACTTT. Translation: CATSRDQGTSPLHF.

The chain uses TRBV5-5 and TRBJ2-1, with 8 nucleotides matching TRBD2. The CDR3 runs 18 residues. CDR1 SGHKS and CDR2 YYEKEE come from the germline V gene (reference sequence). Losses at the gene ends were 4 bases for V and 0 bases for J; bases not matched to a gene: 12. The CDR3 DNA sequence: TGTGCCAGCAGCCTGAGGGTTAGCGGGGCCTCCTCCTACAATGAGCAGTTCTTC. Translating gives CASSLRVSGASSYNEQFF.

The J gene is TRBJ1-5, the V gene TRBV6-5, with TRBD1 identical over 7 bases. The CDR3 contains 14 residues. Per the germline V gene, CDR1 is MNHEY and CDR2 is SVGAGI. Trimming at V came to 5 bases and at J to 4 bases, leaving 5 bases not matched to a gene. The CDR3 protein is CASSEGGSNQPQHF. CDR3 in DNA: TGTGCCAGCAGTGAAGGGGGCTCGAATCAGCCCCAGCATTTT.

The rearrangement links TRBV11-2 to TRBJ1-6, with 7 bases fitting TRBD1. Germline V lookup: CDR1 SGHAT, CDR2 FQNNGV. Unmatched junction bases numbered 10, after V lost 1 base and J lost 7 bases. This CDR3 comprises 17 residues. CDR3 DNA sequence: TGTGCCAGCAGCTTAGCCCCGGACAGGATAAGAAATTCACCCCTCCACTTT. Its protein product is CASSLAPDRIRNSPLHF.

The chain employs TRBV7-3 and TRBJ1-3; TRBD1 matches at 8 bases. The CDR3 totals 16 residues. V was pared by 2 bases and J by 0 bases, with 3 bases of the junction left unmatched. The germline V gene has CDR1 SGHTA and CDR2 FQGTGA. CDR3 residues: CASSLAGQASGNTIYF. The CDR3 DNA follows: TGTGCCAGCAGCTTAGCGGGACAGGCCTCTGGAAACACCATATATTTT.

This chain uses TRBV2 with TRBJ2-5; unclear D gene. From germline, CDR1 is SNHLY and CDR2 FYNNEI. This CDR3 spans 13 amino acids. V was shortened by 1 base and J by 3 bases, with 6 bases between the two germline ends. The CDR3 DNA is TGTGCCAGCAGTGAAGGGCAAGAAGAGACCCAGTACTTC. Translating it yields CASSEGQEETQYF.

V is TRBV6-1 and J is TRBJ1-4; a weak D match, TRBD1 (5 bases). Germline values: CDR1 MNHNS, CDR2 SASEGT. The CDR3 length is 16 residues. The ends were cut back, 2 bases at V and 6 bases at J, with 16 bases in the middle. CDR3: CASSELGAPRDEKLFF. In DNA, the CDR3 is TGTGCCAGCAGTGAATTAGGGGCCCCTCGGGATGAAAAACTGTTTTTT.

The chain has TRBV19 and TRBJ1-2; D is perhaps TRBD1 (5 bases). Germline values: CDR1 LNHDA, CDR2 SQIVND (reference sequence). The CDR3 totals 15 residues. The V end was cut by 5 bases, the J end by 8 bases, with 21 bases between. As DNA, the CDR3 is TGTGCCAGTAGTTCGACCAGACAGCCCACTTGGGGCTACACCTTC. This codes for CASSSTRQPTWGYTF.

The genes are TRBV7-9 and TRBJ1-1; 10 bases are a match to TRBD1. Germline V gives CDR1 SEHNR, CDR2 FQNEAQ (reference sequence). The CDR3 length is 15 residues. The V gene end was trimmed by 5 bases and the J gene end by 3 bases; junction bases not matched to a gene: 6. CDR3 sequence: CASSPSDRGYTEAFF. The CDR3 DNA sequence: TGTGCCAGCAGCCCTTCGGACAGGGGGTACACTGAAGCTTTCTTT.

This chain's CDR3 is CASSEIYSSPYGEQYF. CDR3 nucleotide sequence: TGTGCCAGCAGTGAAATCTACAGCAGCCCCTATGGCGAGCAGTACTTC. The gene calls are TRBV2 and TRBJ2-7, with D unresolved. Germline assignment: CDR1 SNHLY and CDR2 FYNNEI. The CDR3 is 16 amino acids. Trimming stripped 2 bases from V and 6 bases from J, with 20 bases between. Supplemented by reference TRBV2 and TRBJ2-7, the full variable domain reads EPEVTQTPSHQVTQMGQEVILRCVPISNHLYFYWYRQILGQKVEFLVSFYNNEISEKSEIFDDQFSVERPDGSNFTLKIRSTKLEDSAMYFCASSEIYSSPYGEQYFGPGTRLTVT.

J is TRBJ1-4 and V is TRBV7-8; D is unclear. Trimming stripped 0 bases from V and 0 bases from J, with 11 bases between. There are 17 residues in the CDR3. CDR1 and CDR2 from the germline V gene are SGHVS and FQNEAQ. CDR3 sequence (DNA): TGTGCCAGCAGCTTAGCACGTGAGGTCACAACTAATGAAAAACTGTTTTTT. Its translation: CASSLAREVTTNEKLFF.

Here the CDR3 reads CASSPDNRGGYGYTF. In DNA form, the CDR3 reads TGTGCCAGCAGCCCCGACAACAGGGGAGGTTATGGCTACACCTTC. V is TRBV5-4 and J is TRBJ1-2; 7 bases agree with TRBD1. CDR3 length: 15 residues. Germline V gene sequence: CDR1 SGHNT, CDR2 YYREEE (reference sequence). With 4 bases clipped from V and 5 bases from J, the junction kept 11 bases outside the gene matches.

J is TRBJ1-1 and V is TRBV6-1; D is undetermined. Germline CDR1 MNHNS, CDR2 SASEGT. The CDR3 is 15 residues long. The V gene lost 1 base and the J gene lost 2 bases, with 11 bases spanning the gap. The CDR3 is CASSEGSQFNTEAFF. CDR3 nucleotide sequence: TGTGCCAGCAGTGAAGGTTCCCAATTCAACACTGAAGCTTTCTTT.

CDR3 nucleotide sequence: TGTGCCAGCAGCTCGGACAGGGCGACTGAAGCTTTCTTT. Protein sequence: CASSSDRATEAFF. This chain uses TRBV5-4 with TRBJ1-1; 8 bases agree with TRBD1. Germline V gives CDR1 SGHNT, CDR2 YYREEE (reference sequence). After removal of 3 bases from V and 5 bases from J, the junction contained 3 bases not matched to a gene. The CDR3 covers 13 residues.

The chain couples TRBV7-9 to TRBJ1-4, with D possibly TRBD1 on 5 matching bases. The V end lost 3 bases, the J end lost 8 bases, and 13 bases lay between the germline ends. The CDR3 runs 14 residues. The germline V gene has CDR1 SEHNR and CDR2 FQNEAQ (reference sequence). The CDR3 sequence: CASSFSGFEEKLFF. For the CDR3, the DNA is TGTGCCAGCAGCTTCTCAGGGTTCGAGGAAAAACTGTTTTTT.